A single count supports the clone carrying this T cell receptor beta chain. The antigen remains undetermined. The sample is drawn from a study of Ad26.COV2.S vaccination and SARS-CoV-2 variants. Findings of the study overall: The authors reported substantial breadth in spike-specific CD8+ and CD4+ T cell responses after vaccination.

The CDR3 extends over 15 amino acids. V was shortened by 5 bases and J by 8 bases, with 21 bases between the two germline ends. Germline V lookup: CDR1 MGHRA, CDR2 YSYEKL. Assay: immunoSEQ multiplex PCR; the TCRdb copy retains only in-frame clones and omits some. The sample yields more than 400,000 clones, about 92% seen once. Treatment reported: about 20 received Ad26.COV2.S at low or high dose, single or two shots; five or six received placebo; per-sample allocation not given. Sampling was performed 63 days after the first vaccine or placebo injection. Vaccination employed an Ad26 vector expressing the Wuhan-strain SARS-CoV-2 spike.

This sequence originates from a person aged 18-65 years who received the Ad26.COV2.S COVID-19 vaccine or a placebo. Sequences were derived from peripheral blood, sampled in a trial of Ad26.COV2.S vaccine versus placebo. The gene calls are TRBV4-1 and TRBJ1-2; D possibly corresponds to TRBD1 (6 bases). The DNA for the CDR3 is TGCGCCAGCAGCGGAACAAGCTTCAGGGGCTTGGGCTACACCTTC. Translated, it gives CASSGTSFRGLGYTF.